The 15 T cell receptor beta chains below come from one sample, sequenced in a study of tumor-infiltrating lymphocytes in primary liver carcinoma. Priming with a constant-region primer yielded TCR beta cDNA from around 540 ng total RNA. Libraries of TCR beta came from three nested multiplex PCR rounds with slightly modified ARM-PCR. The first two PCR rounds, around 11 cycles each, used TRBV1-TRBV30 forward primers and a C-beta reverse primer. A single record per CDR3 protein comes from TCRdb applying MiXCR to the multiplex PCR reads. The sample consists of roughly 100,000 distinct CDR3 sequences, roughly 80% of them appearing once. The roughly 19-32 mg bulk tissue piece was not sorted before simultaneous RNA and DNA extraction. The sample comprised liver tumor tissue from sampling region 3. As to subset: tumor region T3, left-lateral pole. These receptor sequences come from a man in his forties or fifties with primary liver carcinoma and hepatitis B virus infection.

V usage is TRBV6-1 and J usage is TRBJ1-1; D is unresolved. Looked up from germline, CDR1 is MNHNS and CDR2 is SASEGT. The CDR3 runs 15 residues. Trimming pared 6 bases from V and 0 bases from J, leaving 14 bases between. This CDR3 is CASRRNNGMNTEAFF. The CDR3 DNA reads TGTGCCAGCAGACGGAATAACGGAATGAACACTGAAGCTTTCTTT.

With regard to this clonotype: The junction and the germline gene differ at one end; a read error may be behind it. This chain joins TRBV11-2 and TRBJ2-1, with 9 bases identical to TRBD2. Germline assignment: CDR1 SGHAT and CDR2 FQNNGV. This CDR3 is 14 amino acids long. In DNA, the CDR3 is TGTGCCAGCAGCCCCATGGGACTAGCTTCACTTCGGGTCTTC. Its translation is CASSPMGLASLRVF.

V usage is TRBV10-3 and J usage is TRBJ1-5; D is perhaps TRBD1 (6 bases). CDR3 size: 15 residues. Germline V CDR1 and CDR2: ENHRY, SYGVKD. Trimming stripped 6 bases from V and 8 bases from J, with 20 bases between. CDR3 in DNA: TGTGCCATCAGAGATGAGGACAGCCAAAATAAGCCCCAGCATTTT. Translating gives CAIRDEDSQNKPQHF.

Note on this clonotype: One end of the junction varies from germline; a read error may be responsible. In nucleotides, the CDR3 is TGTGCCCGCAGTCCCCCGGCCGGGGAGGACGTGGATACGCAGTATTTT. It yields the protein CARSPPAGEDVDTQYF. V usage is TRBV6-6 and J usage is TRBJ2-3, with TRBD2 as a possible D gene (6 bases). The CDR3 sequence is 16 residues long. From germline, CDR1 is MNHNY and CDR2 SVGAGI (reference sequence).

This clonotype has just one count. The chain uses TRBV5-4 and TRBJ2-1; D perhaps matches TRBD1 (5 bases). The CDR3 is 15 amino acids. V shed 0 bases and J shed 8 bases, with 15 bases lying between them. Germline assignment: CDR1 SGHNT and CDR2 YYREEE (reference sequence). The CDR3 bases are TGTGCCAGCAGCTTGGTTCAGGGCGCTTCGGATGAGCAGTTCTTC. Translation: CASSLVQGASDEQFF.

The chain couples TRBV30 to TRBJ1-1; D is uncertain. This CDR3 comprises 11 residues. Per germline, CDR1 GTSNPN and CDR2 SVGIG (reference sequence). V lost 5 bases to trimming and J lost 11 bases, with 15 bases between them. Written as DNA, the CDR3 is TGTGCCTGGTGTATTGGGCCCCGGGCTTTCTTT. Translation: CAWCIGPRAFF.

This chain connects TRBV28 to TRBJ1-5, with 7 bases aligning to TRBD1. The tail of the sequence fits TRBJ2-3 better, so the J call may be wrong. CDR1 MDHEN and CDR2 SYDVKM come from the germline V gene. This CDR3 has 14 amino acids. CDR3 sequence reads: CASSLQGVTQPQYF. The DNA of the CDR3 is TGTGCCAGCAGTTTACAGGGGGTAACTCAGCCCCAGTATTTT.

This clonotype was detected many times. The rearrangement links TRBV25-1 to TRBJ1-4, with D unclear. Per germline, CDR1 MGHDK and CDR2 SYGVNS. V lost 3 bases, J lost 4 bases, and 12 bases lay in between. The CDR3 contains 15 residues. CDR3 residues: CASSDPGAYNEKLFF. CDR3 sequence (DNA): TGTGCCAGCAGTGATCCCGGTGCCTATAATGAAAAACTGTTTTTT.

Worth noting for this clonotype: The final CDR3 position lacks the conserved phenylalanine or tryptophan, pointing to a likely read error. The DNA is left out, because the CDR3 cannot be placed on it with certainty; the CDR3 is given as TCRdb lists it. The chain links TRBV7-9 to TRBJ1-6; whether TRBD1, the table's D call, matches the DNA was not checked. The CDR3 is 14 amino acids long, termini counted. Germline CDR1 and CDR2: SEHNR and FQNEAQ (reference sequence). CDR3 residues: CASSSQGGNSPLRY.

This clonotype was picked up one time. J is TRBJ1-5 and V is TRBV29-1; 7 bases align to TRBD1. The CDR3 is 12 amino acids. CDR1 is SQVTM, CDR2 ANQGSEA, per germline. V shed 5 bases, J shed 9 bases, and the junction held 7 bases outside the gene matches. CDR3 nucleotide sequence: TGCAGCGTTACCGGACAGGATCGGCCCCAGCATTTT. It specifies CSVTGQDRPQHF. The variable domain in full, with the rest retrieved from reference TRBV29-1 and TRBJ1-5, is SAVISQKPSRDICQRGTSLTIQCQVDSQVTMMFWYRQQPGQSLTLIATANQGSEATYESGFVIDKFPISRPNLTFSTLTVSNMSPEDSSIYLCSVTGQDRPQHFGDGTRLSIL.

The chain employs TRBV11-2 and TRBJ2-1; 7 nucleotides match TRBD2. The CDR3 consists of 16 residues. V lost 1 base and J lost 6; bases outside the gene matches: 9. The germline gives CDR1 SGHAT, CDR2 FQNNGV. The CDR3 nucleotides read TGTGCCAGCAGCTTAGGGGGCCTAGCGGACTTCAATGAGCAGTTCTTC. Protein sequence: CASSLGGLADFNEQFF.

About this clonotype: A junction end diverges from the germline sequence, so it may reflect a read error. The rearrangement uses TRBV4-1 and TRBJ2-2; D is possibly TRBD2 (5 bases). The CDR3 extends over 14 amino acids. The V gene's germline CDR1 is MGHRA and CDR2 YSYEKL. The CDR3 loop is CASGQVATTGELFF. In DNA, the CDR3 is TGCGCCAGCGGCCAAGTCGCCACCACCGGGGAGCTGTTCTTT.

A note on this clonotype: Relative to the germline gene, one junction end is altered; a read error may explain this. The chain couples TRBV4-3 to TRBJ1-6; TRBD1 matches at 10 bases. This CDR3 region has 16 residues. The germline V gene has CDR1 LGHNA and CDR2 YSLEER. CDR3 loop: CASCSWDRGRNSLLHF. The DNA of the CDR3 is TGCGCCAGCTGCTCCTGGGACAGGGGAAGGAATTCACTCCTCCACTTC.

A note on this clonotype: Lacking the conserved final phenylalanine or tryptophan, this CDR3 likely reflects a read error. The chain combines TRBV29-1 with TRBJ1-1, with D perhaps matching TRBD1 (6 bases). Trimming shortened V by 4 bases and J by 2 bases, and 17 bases separated the two germline ends. This CDR3 has 15 amino acids. Per germline, CDR1 SQVTM and CDR2 ANQGSEA. The CDR3 coding sequence is TGCAGCGTTGCCGGGGGCTGGGGCATTAACACTGAAGCTTTCTAT. This translates into CSVAGGWGINTEAFY.

Notes on this clonotype: The conserved phenylalanine or tryptophan normally closing the CDR3 is absent here, so this likely arose from a read error. This sequence joins TRBV6-6 and TRBJ1-1, with D perhaps matching TRBD1 (5 bases). Per germline, CDR1 MNHNY and CDR2 SVGAGI (reference sequence). CDR3 size: 13 residues. CDR3 sequence: CASSTSGTTGAFL. The CDR3 coding sequence is TGTGCCAGCAGCACAAGTGGGACTACTGGAGCTTTCTTG.